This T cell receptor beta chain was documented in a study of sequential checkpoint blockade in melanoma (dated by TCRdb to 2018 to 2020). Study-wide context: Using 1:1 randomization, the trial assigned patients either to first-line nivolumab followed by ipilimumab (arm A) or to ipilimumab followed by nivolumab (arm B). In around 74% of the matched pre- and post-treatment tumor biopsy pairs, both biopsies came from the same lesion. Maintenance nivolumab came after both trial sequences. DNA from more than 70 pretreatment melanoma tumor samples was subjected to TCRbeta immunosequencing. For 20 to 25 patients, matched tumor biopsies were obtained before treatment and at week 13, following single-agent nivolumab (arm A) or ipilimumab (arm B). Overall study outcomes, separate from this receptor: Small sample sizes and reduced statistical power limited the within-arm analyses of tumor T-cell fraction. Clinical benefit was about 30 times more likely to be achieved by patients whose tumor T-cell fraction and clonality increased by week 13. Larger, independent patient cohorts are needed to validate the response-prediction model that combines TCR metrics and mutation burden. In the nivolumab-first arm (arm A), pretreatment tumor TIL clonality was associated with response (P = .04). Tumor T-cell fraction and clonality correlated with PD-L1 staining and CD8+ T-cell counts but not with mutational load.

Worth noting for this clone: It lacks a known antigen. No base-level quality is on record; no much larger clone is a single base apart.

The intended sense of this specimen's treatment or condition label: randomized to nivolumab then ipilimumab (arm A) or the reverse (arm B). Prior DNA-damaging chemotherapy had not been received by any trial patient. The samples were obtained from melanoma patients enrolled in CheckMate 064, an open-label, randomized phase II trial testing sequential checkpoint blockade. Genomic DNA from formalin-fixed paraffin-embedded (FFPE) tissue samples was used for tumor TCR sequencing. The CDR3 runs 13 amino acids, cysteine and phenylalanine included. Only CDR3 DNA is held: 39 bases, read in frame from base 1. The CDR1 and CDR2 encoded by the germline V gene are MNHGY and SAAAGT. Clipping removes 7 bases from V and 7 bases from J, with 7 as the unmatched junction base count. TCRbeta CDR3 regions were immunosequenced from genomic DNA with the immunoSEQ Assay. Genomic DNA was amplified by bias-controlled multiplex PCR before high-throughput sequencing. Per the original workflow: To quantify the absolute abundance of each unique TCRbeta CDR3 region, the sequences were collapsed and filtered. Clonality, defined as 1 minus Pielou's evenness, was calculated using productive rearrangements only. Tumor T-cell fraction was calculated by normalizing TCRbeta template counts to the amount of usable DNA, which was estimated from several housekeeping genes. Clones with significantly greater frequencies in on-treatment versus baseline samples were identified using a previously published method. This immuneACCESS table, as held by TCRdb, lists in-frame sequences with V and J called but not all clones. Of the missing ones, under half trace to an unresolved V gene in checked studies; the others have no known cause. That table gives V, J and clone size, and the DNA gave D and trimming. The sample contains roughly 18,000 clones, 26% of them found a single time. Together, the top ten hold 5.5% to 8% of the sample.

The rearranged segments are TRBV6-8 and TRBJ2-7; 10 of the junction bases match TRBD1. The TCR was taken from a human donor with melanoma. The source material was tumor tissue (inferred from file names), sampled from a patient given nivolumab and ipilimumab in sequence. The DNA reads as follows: TGTGCCAGCACCCGACAGGGGGCAGGTGAGCAGTACTTC. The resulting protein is CASTRQGAGEQYF.